This passage covers 25 T cell receptor beta chains from one sample sequenced in a study of response to subunit inactivated influenza vaccine. TCRdb reanalysed the RT-PCR reads using MiXCR and keeps one entry per CDR3 protein. This sample has 550,000 to 800,000 distinct CDR3 sequences, with roughly 14% found just once. Sequenced here: PBMCs from blood, sampled roughly 13 days after vaccination. Source of these receptors: a man aged 50-60 years who received an inactivated influenza vaccine.

The CDR3: CASRNSRRTGELFF. The DNA of the CDR3 is TGTGCCAGCAGAAATTCCCGGAGGACCGGGGAGCTGTTTTTT. The chain joins TRBV7-2 to TRBJ2-2; D possibly corresponds to TRBD2 (5 bases). CDR3 size: 14 residues. Trimming stripped 6 bases from V and 5 bases from J, with 13 bases between. Germline loops: CDR1 SGHTA, CDR2 FQGNSA. The entire variable domain, with the rest obtained from reference TRBV7-2 and TRBJ2-2, is as follows: GAGVSQSPSNKVTEKGKDVELRCDPISGHTALYWYRQSLGQGLEFLIYFQGNSAPDKSGLPSDRFSAERTGGSVSTLTIQRTQQEDSAVYLCASRNSRRTGELFFGEGSRLTVL.

This clonotype has more than one count but fewer than ten. The V call is TRBV9, the J call TRBJ1-1; 7 bases are shared with TRBD1. The germline V gene has CDR1 SGDLS and CDR2 YYNGEE. The CDR3 contains 15 residues. Germline trimming cut 0 bases from V and 4 bases from J; bases unmatched to any gene: 6. The chain's CDR3 is CASSVVRGGSTEAFF. The CDR3 bases are TGTGCCAGCAGCGTAGTCAGGGGGGGTAGCACTGAAGCTTTCTTT.

A few counts support this clonotype. The chain couples TRBV28 to TRBJ1-4; no clear D gene. The CDR3 length is 16 residues. Trimming removed 6 bases from V and 0 bases from J, with 14 bases in between. In germline, CDR1 is MDHEN, CDR2 SYDVKM. CDR3 nucleotide sequence: TGTGCCAGCAGACCCCTCGGACGGTCAACTAATGAAAAACTGTTTTTT. The encoded protein is CASRPLGRSTNEKLFF.

This clonotype was picked up one time. The chain is built from TRBV12-3 or TRBV12-4 and TRBJ2-5, with 7 bases aligning to TRBD2. The CDR3 is made up of 15 amino acids. Germline trimming cut 6 bases from V and 4 bases from J; bases unmatched to any gene: 11. The CDR3 DNA reads as TGTGCCAGCAGCATCGACGGGGGGAGTGGAGAGACCCAGTACTTC. This gives the protein CASSIDGGSGETQYF.

This clonotype was observed a handful of times. V usage is TRBV27 and J usage is TRBJ2-6; a weak D match, TRBD1 (6 bases). The CDR3 spans 16 residues. The V end was cut by 6 bases, the J end by 0 bases, with 12 bases between. In germline, CDR1 is MNHEY, CDR2 SMNVEV (reference sequence). The CDR3 sequence: CASSWTAPSGANVLTF. CDR3 nucleotide sequence: TGTGCCAGCAGCTGGACAGCCCCCTCTGGGGCCAACGTCCTGACTTTC.

The CDR3 protein is CASSQDWGRANTEAFF. The CDR3 DNA sequence: TGCGCCAGCAGCCAAGATTGGGGCAGGGCGAACACTGAAGCTTTCTTT. The V and J genes are TRBV4-3 and TRBJ1-1, with D tentatively TRBD1 (5 bases). The CDR3 covers 16 residues. The V gene lost 0 bases and the J gene lost 1 base, with 12 bases spanning the gap. Per germline, CDR1 LGHNA and CDR2 YSLEER.

The genes are TRBV18 and TRBJ1-2; 12 bases are a match to TRBD1. The CDR3 sequence is 13 residues long. Looked up from germline, CDR1 is KGHSH and CDR2 is LQKENI. The V gene end was trimmed by 2 bases and the J gene end by 11 bases; junction bases not matched to a gene: 3. CDR3 sequence: CASSPRDRGLYTF. The CDR3 DNA follows: TGTGCCAGCTCACCAAGGGACAGGGGGCTTTACACCTTC.

Only a few counts were recorded for this clonotype. The chain carries TRBV10-3 and TRBJ1-1; TRBD1 might be the D (5 bases). Between the trimmed V and J ends, which lost 6 bases and 1 base, there was a span of 9 bases. CDR1 and CDR2 (germline): ENHRY, SYGVKD. This CDR3 has 13 residues. Here the CDR3 reads CAISLGQNTEAFF. The CDR3 DNA is TGTGCCATCAGCCTCGGACAGAACACTGAAGCTTTCTTT.

This clonotype has a handful of counts. J is TRBJ1-1 and V is TRBV20-1; D is ambiguous. This CDR3 is built from 13 residues. V dropped 6 bases and J dropped 4 bases, with 15 bases sitting between them. The V gene's germline CDR1 is DFQATT and CDR2 SNEGSKA (reference sequence). In nucleotides, the CDR3 is TGCAGTGCCCTCGGCGGAGGGCCCACTGAAGCTTTCTTT. Residues: CSALGGGPTEAFF.

The V call is TRBV10-3, the J call TRBJ2-3; 10 bases match TRBD2. The germline V gene has CDR1 ENHRY and CDR2 SYGVKD. The CDR3 totals 13 residues. The ends lost 7 bases at V and 3 bases at J; junction bases unmatched: 1. CDR3 residues: CAIKRGGTDTQYF. CDR3 DNA: TGTGCCATCAAGCGGGGGGGGACAGATACGCAGTATTTT.

The V call is TRBV4-2, the J call TRBJ2-7; 9 nucleotides agree with TRBD2. The ends lost 1 base at V and 2 bases at J; junction bases unmatched: 0. Germline CDR1 reads LGHNA; CDR2 reads YNFKEQ. The CDR3 consists of 14 residues. CDR3 nucleotide sequence: TGTGCCAGCAGCCAAGGGACTAGCGCCTACGAGCAGTACTTC. This sequence encodes CASSQGTSAYEQYF.

The CDR3 is CASSVGGQANEKLFF. The CDR3 DNA is TGTGCCAGCAGCGTAGGGGGTCAGGCTAATGAAAAACTGTTTTTT. This chain joins TRBV9 and TRBJ1-4; D is ambiguous. V was cut by 0 bases and J by 3 bases, with 9 bases left in between. CDR1 is SGDLS and CDR2 is YYNGEE in the germline V gene. The CDR3 sequence is 15 residues long.

This clonotype was seen repeatedly, ten times or more. This chain connects TRBV28 to TRBJ1-5; no reliable D call. The CDR3 spans 17 residues. V was trimmed by 1 base and J by 4 bases, leaving 17 bases between them. Germline V lookup: CDR1 MDHEN, CDR2 SYDVKM. CDR3 residues: CASSLLSLDLRNQPQHF. The DNA for the CDR3 is TGTGCCAGCAGTTTATTAAGCTTGGACTTACGAAATCAGCCCCAGCATTTT. Full variable domain (missing parts from reference TRBV28 and TRBJ1-5): DVKVTQSSRYLVKRTGEKVFLECVQDMDHENMFWYRQDPGLGLRLIYFSYDVKMKEKGDIPEGYSVSREKKERFSLILESASTNQTSMYLCASSLLSLDLRNQPQHFGDGTRLSIL.

The CDR3: CAISEEGQGILYNSPLHF. The CDR3 nucleotides are TGTGCCATCAGTGAGGAGGGACAGGGGATATTATATAATTCACCCCTCCACTTT. V usage is TRBV10-3 and J usage is TRBJ1-6; 10 bases are a match to TRBD1. Looked up from germline, CDR1 is ENHRY and CDR2 is SYGVKD. There are 18 residues in the CDR3. The ends lost 2 bases at V and 4 bases at J; junction bases unmatched: 8.

This chain links TRBV9 with TRBJ2-3; TRBD2 aligns across 8 bases. The V gene end was trimmed by 4 bases and the J gene end by 0 bases; junction bases not matched to a gene: 7. The CDR3 consists of 16 residues. CDR1 is SGDLS, CDR2 YYNGEE, per germline. The CDR3 bases are TGTGCCAGCAGCTCGCGGGGGGACCCTAGCACAGATACGCAGTATTTT. Translated, it gives CASSSRGDPSTDTQYF. Complete variable domain (other parts from reference TRBV9 and TRBJ2-3): DSGVTQTPKHLITATGQRVTLRCSPRSGDLSVYWYQQSLDQGLQFLIQYYNGEERAKGNILERFSAQQFPDLHSELNLSSLELGDSALYFCASSSRGDPSTDTQYFGPGTRLTVL.

This clonotype appeared a few times. The J gene is TRBJ1-6, the V gene TRBV15, with no clear D. The CDR3 length is 13 residues. Trimming took off 0 bases at V and 7 bases at J, with 4 bases between the two ends. The germline gives CDR1 LNHNV, CDR2 YYDKDF (reference sequence). The CDR3 DNA reads TGTGCCACCAGCAGAGATAGAAATTCACCCCTCCACTTT. Encoded protein: CATSRDRNSPLHF.

Many counts were recorded for this clonotype. The rearrangement links TRBV6-2 or TRBV6-3 to TRBJ2-5, with D hard to call. CDR1 is MNHEY, CDR2 SVGEGT, per germline. The V end lost 1 base, the J end lost 0 bases, and 3 bases lay between the germline ends. There are 13 residues in the CDR3. The CDR3 region has the DNA TGTGCCAGCAGTTACTTCAACCAAGAGACCCAGTACTTC. Translation gives CASSYFNQETQYF.

V gene TRBV4-2 combines with J gene TRBJ2-7; 10 bases fit TRBD2. The CDR3 has 18 residues. J lost 2 bases, V lost 1 base, and 11 bases had no gene match. The germline gives CDR1 LGHNA, CDR2 YNFKEQ. The CDR3 sequence is CASSQGAHTTSGAYEQYF. The CDR3, as DNA: TGTGCCAGCAGCCAAGGGGCCCACACCACTAGCGGGGCCTACGAGCAGTACTTC.

This clonotype came up a few times. V usage is TRBV5-5 and J usage is TRBJ2-5; D unresolved. V was shortened by 0 bases and J by 4 bases, with 13 bases between the two germline ends. This CDR3 region has 15 residues. Per germline, CDR1 SGHKS and CDR2 YYEKEE (reference sequence). The CDR3 sequence is CASSLDLGGVETQYF. DNA of the CDR3: TGTGCCAGCAGCTTGGACCTCGGCGGTGTAGAGACCCAGTACTTC.

This clonotype was recorded many times. The chain links TRBV15 to TRBJ2-7; D is perhaps TRBD2 (5 bases). The V gene's germline CDR1 is LNHNV and CDR2 YYDKDF (reference sequence). Trimming left V 5 bases short and J 2 bases short, with 16 bases between. The CDR3 loop spans 15 amino acids. The CDR3 sequence is CATSQRTDGAYEQYF. CDR3 coding DNA: TGTGCCACCAGCCAGCGGACCGACGGAGCCTACGAGCAGTACTTC. Full variable domain (missing parts from reference TRBV15 and TRBJ2-7): DAMVIQNPRYQVTQFGKPVTLSCSQTLNHNVMYWYQQKSSQAPKLLFHYYDKDFNNEADTPDNFQSRRPNTSFCFLDIRSPGLGDTAMYLCATSQRTDGAYEQYFGPGTRLTVT.

Ten or more counts support this clonotype. This chain joins TRBV5-1 and TRBJ2-1; 11 nucleotides line up with TRBD2. CDR1 and CDR2 (germline): SGHRS, YFSETQ. This CDR3 spans 18 amino acids. V dropped 4 bases and J dropped 4; count of bases not matched to a gene: 13. In nucleotides, the CDR3 is TGCGCCAGCAGCCAGGGCCCCACGGGACTAGCGGTTTACAATGAGCAGTTCTTC. Translating gives CASSQGPTGLAVYNEQFF. The variable domain in full, with the rest retrieved from reference TRBV5-1 and TRBJ2-1, is KAGVTQTPRYLIKTRGQQVTLSCSPISGHRSVSWYQQTPGQGLQFLFEYFSETQRNKGNFPGRFSGRQFSNSRSEMNVSTLELGDSALYLCASSQGPTGLAVYNEQFFGPGTRLTVL.

The genes are TRBV7-3 and TRBJ2-2; tentatively, D is TRBD1 (5 bases). This CDR3 region has 14 residues. Germline assignment: CDR1 SGHTA and CDR2 FQGTGA. Deletions cut 5 bases from V and 7 bases from J, with 14 bases between. This chain's CDR3 is CASSLGQSHGELFF. Written as DNA, the CDR3 is TGTGCCAGCAGCCTTGGACAATCGCACGGGGAGCTGTTTTTT.

This clonotype was recorded a few times. This chain joins TRBV11-2 and TRBJ2-5; 14 bases agree with TRBD2. The CDR3 runs to 18 residues. Germline values: CDR1 SGHAT, CDR2 FQNNGV. V dropped 5 bases and J dropped 5; count of bases not matched to a gene: 13. This CDR3 reads CASSRHSGTSGSGETQYF. The CDR3 DNA reads as TGTGCCAGCAGCCGCCACTCCGGGACTAGCGGGAGTGGGGAGACCCAGTACTTC.

This clonotype was observed a few times. The chain is built from TRBV20-1 and TRBJ2-3, with 7 bases matching TRBD2. CDR3 length equals 14 residues. Trimming took 2 bases from V and 1 from J; bases not matched to a gene: 3. CDR1 DFQATT and CDR2 SNEGSKA come from the germline V gene (reference sequence). As DNA, the CDR3 is TGCAGTGCTAGACAGGGAGGGGGCACAGATACGCAGTATTTT. As protein: CSARQGGGTDTQYF.

The chain has TRBV28 and TRBJ2-4; the D is unclear. The CDR3 consists of 13 residues. The germline CDR1 and CDR2 sequences are MDHEN and SYDVKM. V lost 5 bases to trimming and J lost 2 bases, with 7 bases between them. The CDR3 nucleotides read TGTGCCAGCAGTCCTCATCCCAAAAACATTCAGTACTTC. This gives the protein CASSPHPKNIQYF.